This T cell receptor (beta chain) was captured in a study of vaccination effects on CD4 cells after COVID-19. About the study: Either the mRNA-1273 or the BNT162b2 vaccine was given to participants as two doses. Study observations and caveats: Healthy vaccinees showed cross-reactivity with common cold coronaviruses in only 1 of 255 vaccine-induced clones. There were few convalescent patients in the study and no early post-infection timepoints.

In regard to this clone: Its antigen is not known.

Before sequencing, viral peptide pools were used by the ViraFEST assay to expand antigen-specific CD4+ T cells. Culture proceeded for about 11 days, and CD4+ T cells were then isolated. Each vaccine recipient was nucleocapsid antibody negative and had no prior SARS-CoV-2 infection. Using immunoSEQ multiplex PCR, the repertoire was profiled, and TCRdb retains in-frame clones only, with some absent. This table has about 25,000 clones, about 74% appearing once. The receptor was isolated from a human donor who received a COVID-19 vaccine. The specimen comprised CD4+ T cells from PBMCs cultured with HCoV-NL63 spike peptides, sampled before COVID-19 vaccination.

For the CDR3, the DNA is TGTGCCAGCAGCCAGTTCCAGGGGGTCTCCTCAGATACGCAGTATTTT. It specifies CASSQFQGVSSDTQYF. The rearrangement joins TRBV14 to TRBJ2-3; 7 positions agree with TRBD1. J was trimmed by 4 bases and V by 3 bases; bases with no gene match: 10. Germline CDR1 and CDR2: SGHDN and FVKESK. The length of the CDR3 is 16 residues.